The table lists the clone carrying this T cell receptor beta chain with a few counts. Its cognate antigen is unknown. This record belongs to a study of CD8 T cells in ankylosing spondylitis. Overall study findings and caveats: Significant enrichment of disease-linked clones was reported in matched ankylosing spondylitis synovial fluid. A motif in TCR beta, a set of several highly homologous variants, appeared characteristic of ankylosing spondylitis blood.

The CDR3 extends over 13 amino acids. CDR1 SGHRS and CDR2 YFSETQ come from the germline V gene. The V end lost 0 bases, the J end lost 6 bases, and 9 bases lay between the germline ends. From the 5' RACE reads, TCRdb called clonotypes with MiXCR, one entry per CDR3 protein. The table lists 100,000 to 150,000 distinct CDR3 sequences, around 7% of them singletons. The clonotype comes from a male donor with ankylosing spondylitis or in good health (not recorded which). The rearrangement uses TRBV5-1 and TRBJ1-2; D not resolved. The sample consisted of blood, either unsorted or a sorted T cell fraction (not recorded which). The CDR3 spells CASSLAPQHGYTF. The DNA for the CDR3 is TGCGCCAGCAGCTTGGCCCCCCAGCATGGCTACACCTTC.